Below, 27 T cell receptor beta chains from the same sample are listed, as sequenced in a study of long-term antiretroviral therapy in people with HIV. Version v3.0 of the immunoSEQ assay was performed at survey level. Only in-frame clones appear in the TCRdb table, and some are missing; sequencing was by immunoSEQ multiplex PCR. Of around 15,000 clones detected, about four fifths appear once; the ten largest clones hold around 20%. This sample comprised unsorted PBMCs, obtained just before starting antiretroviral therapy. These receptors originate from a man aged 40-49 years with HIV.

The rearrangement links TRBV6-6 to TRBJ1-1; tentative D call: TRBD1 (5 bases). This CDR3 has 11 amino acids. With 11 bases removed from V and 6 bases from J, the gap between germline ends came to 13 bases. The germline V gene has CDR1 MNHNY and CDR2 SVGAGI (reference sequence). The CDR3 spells CAAGGVPEAFF. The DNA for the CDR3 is TGTGCCGCGGGGGGTGTACCTGAAGCTTTCTTT.

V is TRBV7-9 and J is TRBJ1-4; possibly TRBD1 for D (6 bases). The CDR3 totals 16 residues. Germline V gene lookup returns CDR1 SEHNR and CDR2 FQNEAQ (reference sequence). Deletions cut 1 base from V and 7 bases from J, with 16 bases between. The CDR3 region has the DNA TGTGCCAGCAGCTTAGGCTTACAGGGAATGGTTGAAAAACTGTTTTTT. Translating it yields CASSLGLQGMVEKLFF.

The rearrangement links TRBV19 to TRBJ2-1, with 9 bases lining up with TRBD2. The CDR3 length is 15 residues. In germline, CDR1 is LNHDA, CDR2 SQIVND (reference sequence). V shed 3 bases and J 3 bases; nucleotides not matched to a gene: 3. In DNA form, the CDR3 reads TGTGCCAGTAGTATTCTAGCGGGGAACTACAATGAGCAGTTCTTC. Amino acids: CASSILAGNYNEQFF.

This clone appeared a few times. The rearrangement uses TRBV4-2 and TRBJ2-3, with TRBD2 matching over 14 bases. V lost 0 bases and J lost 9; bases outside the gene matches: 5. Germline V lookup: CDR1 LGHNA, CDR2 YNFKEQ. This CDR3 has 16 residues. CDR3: CASSQDMGLAGATQYF. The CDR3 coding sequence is TGTGCCAGCAGCCAAGATATGGGACTAGCGGGAGCCACGCAGTATTTT.

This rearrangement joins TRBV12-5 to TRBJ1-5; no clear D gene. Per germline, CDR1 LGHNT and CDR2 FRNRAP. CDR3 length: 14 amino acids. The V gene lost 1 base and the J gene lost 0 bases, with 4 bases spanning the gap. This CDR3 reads CASGLGLSNQPQHF. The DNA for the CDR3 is TGTGCTAGTGGTTTGGGTCTTAGCAATCAGCCCCAGCATTTT.

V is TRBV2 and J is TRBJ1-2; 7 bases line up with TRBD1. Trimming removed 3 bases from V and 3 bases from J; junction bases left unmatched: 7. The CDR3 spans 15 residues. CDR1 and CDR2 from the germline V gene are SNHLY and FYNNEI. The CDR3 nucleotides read TGTGCCAGCAGTGATCTCAGGGGGGGGGACTATGGCTACACCTTC. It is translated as CASSDLRGGDYGYTF. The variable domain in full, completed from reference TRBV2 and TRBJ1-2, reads EPEVTQTPSHQVTQMGQEVILRCVPISNHLYFYWYRQILGQKVEFLVSFYNNEISEKSEIFDDQFSVERPDGSNFTLKIRSTKLEDSAMYFCASSDLRGGDYGYTFGSGTRLTVV.

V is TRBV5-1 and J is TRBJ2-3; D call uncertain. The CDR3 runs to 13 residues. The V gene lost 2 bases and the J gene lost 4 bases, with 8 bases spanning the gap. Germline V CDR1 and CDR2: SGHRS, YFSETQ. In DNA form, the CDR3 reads TGCGCCAGCAGCTTCTCAGTCTCAGATACGCAGTATTTT. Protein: CASSFSVSDTQYF.

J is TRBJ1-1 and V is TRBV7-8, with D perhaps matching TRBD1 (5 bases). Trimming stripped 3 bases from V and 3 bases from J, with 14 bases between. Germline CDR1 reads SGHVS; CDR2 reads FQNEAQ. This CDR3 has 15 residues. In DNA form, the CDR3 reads TGTGCCAGCAGCTTGTATGCGGGGCGCGACACTGAAGCTTTCTTT. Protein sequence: CASSLYAGRDTEAFF.

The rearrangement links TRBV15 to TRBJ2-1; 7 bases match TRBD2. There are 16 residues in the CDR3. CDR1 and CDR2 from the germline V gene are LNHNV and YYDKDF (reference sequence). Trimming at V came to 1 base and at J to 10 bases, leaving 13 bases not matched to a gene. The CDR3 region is CATSRAGSSGYGEQFF. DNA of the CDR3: TGTGCCACCAGCAGAGCGGGTTCTAGCGGATACGGGGAGCAGTTCTTC.

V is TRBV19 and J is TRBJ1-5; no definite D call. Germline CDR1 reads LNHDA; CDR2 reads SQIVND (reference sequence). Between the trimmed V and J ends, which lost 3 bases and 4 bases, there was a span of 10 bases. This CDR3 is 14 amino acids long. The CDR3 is CASSILTENQPQHF. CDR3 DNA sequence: TGTGCCAGTAGTATCTTGACTGAAAATCAGCCCCAGCATTTT.

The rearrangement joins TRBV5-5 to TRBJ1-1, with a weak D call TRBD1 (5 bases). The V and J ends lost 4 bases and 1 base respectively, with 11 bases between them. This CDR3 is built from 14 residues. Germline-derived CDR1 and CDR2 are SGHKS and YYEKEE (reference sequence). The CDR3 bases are TGTGCCAGCAGCCGGGACGGGGGGAACACTGAAGCTTTCTTT. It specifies CASSRDGGNTEAFF. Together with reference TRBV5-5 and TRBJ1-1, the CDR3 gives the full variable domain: DAGVTQSPTHLIKTRGQQVTLRCSPISGHKSVSWYQQVLGQGPQFIFQYYEKEERGRGNFPDRFSARQFPNYSSELNVNALLLGDSALYLCASSRDGGNTEAFFGQGTRLTVV.

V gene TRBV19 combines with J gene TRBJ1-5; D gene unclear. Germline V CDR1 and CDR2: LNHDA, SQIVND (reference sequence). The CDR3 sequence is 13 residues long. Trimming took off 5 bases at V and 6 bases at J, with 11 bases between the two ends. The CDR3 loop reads CASSPGIGQPQHF. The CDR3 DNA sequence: TGTGCCAGTAGTCCCGGAATCGGTCAGCCCCAGCATTTT.

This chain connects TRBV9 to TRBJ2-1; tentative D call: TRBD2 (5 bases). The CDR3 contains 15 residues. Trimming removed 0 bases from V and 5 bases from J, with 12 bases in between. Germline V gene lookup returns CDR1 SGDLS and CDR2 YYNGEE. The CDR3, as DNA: TGTGCCAGCAGCGTAGGCGGGTCAGGCCACAATGAGCAGTTCTTC. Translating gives CASSVGGSGHNEQFF.

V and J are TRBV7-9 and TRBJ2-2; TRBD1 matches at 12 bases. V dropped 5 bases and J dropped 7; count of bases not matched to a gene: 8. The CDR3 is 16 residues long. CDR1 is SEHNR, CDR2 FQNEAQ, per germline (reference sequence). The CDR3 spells CASSPQGQGAGGELFF. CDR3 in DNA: TGTGCCAGCAGCCCCCAGGGACAGGGGGCAGGCGGGGAGCTGTTTTTT.

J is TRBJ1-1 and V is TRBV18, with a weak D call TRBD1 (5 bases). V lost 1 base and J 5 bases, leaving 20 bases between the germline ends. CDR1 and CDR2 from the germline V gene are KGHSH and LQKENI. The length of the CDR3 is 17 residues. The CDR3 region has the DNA TGTGCCAGCTCACCACAAATGGGCGGCCAGGGAGGAACTGAAGCTTTCTTT. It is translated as CASSPQMGGQGGTEAFF.

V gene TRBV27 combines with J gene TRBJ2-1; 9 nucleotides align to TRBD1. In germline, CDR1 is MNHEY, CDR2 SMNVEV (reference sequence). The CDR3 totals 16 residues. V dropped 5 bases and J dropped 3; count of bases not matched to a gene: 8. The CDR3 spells CASSPLGQGFYNEQFF. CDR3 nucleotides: TGTGCCAGCAGTCCCTTGGGACAGGGATTCTACAATGAGCAGTTCTTC.

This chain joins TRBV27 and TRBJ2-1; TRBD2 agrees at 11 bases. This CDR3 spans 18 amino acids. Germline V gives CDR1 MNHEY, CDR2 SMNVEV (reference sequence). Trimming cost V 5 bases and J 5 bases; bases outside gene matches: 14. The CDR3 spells CASSAGTELAGANNEQFF. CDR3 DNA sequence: TGTGCCAGCAGTGCTGGGACAGAACTAGCGGGGGCGAACAATGAGCAGTTCTTC.

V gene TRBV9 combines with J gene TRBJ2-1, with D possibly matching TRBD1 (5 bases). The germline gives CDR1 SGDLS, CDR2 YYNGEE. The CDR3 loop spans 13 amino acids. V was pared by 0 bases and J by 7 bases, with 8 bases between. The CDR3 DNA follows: TGTGCCAGCAGCGTAGGTGACAGTAATGAGCAGTTCTTC. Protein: CASSVGDSNEQFF.

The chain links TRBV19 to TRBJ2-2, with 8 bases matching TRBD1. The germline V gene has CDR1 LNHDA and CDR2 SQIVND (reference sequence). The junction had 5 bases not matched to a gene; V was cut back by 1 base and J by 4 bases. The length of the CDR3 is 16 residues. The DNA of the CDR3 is TGTGCCAGTAGTATAGGGACAGGGATATCCACCGGGGAGCTGTTTTTT. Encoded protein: CASSIGTGISTGELFF.

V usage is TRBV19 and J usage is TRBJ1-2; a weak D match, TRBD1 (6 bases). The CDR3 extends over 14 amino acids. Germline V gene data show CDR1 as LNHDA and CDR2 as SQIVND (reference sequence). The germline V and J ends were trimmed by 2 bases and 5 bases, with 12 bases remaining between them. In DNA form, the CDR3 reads TGTGCCAGTAGTATATTAACAGGGCTGTATGGCTACACCTTC. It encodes CASSILTGLYGYTF. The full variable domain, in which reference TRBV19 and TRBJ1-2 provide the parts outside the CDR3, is DGGITQSPKYLFRKEGQNVTLSCEQNLNHDAMYWYRQDPGQGLRLIYYSQIVNDFQKGDIAEGYSVSREKKESFPLTVTSAQKNPTAFYLCASSILTGLYGYTFGSGTRLTVV.

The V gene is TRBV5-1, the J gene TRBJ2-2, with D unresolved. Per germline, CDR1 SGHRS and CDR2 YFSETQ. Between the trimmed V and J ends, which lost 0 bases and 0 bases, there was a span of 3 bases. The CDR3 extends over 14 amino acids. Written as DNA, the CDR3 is TGCGCCAGCAGCTTGGATCCGAACACCGGGGAGCTGTTTTTT. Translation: CASSLDPNTGELFF.

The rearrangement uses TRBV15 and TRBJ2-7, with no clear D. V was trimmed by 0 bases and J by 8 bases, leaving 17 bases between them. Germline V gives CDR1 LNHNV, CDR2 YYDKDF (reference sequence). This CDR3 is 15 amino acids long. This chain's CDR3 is CATSRDKAPEAKQYF. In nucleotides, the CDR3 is TGTGCCACCAGCAGAGATAAGGCCCCTGAGGCGAAGCAGTACTTC.

CDR3 sequence (DNA): TGCAGCGTTTTCGTAGCGGGAAGGGACAATGAGCAGTTCTTC. Residues: CSVFVAGRDNEQFF. J is TRBJ2-1 and V is TRBV29-1, with TRBD2 identical over 8 bases. This CDR3 is 14 amino acids long. V lost 5 bases, J lost 5 bases, and 8 bases stayed unmatched. Germline V CDR1 and CDR2: SQVTM, ANQGSEA.

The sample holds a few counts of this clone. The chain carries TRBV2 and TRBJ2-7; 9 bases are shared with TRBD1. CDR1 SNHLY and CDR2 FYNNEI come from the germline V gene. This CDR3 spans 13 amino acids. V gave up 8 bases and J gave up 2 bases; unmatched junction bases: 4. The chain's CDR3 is CASGGQGTYEQYF. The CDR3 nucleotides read TGTGCCAGCGGGGGACAGGGCACCTACGAGCAGTACTTC.

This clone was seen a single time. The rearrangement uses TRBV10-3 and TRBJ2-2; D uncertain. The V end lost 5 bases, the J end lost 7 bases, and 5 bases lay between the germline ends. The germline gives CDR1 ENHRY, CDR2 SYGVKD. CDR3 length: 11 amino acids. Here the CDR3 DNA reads TGTGCCATCAGTAAAGACGGGGAGCTGTTTTTT. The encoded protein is CAISKDGELFF.

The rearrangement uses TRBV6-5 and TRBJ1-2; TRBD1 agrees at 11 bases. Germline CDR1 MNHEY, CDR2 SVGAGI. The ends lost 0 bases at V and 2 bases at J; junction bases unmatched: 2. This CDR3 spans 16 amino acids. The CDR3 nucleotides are TGTGCCAGCAGTTACTCCCGGGACAGGGGGAACTATGGCTACACCTTC. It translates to CASSYSRDRGNYGYTF.

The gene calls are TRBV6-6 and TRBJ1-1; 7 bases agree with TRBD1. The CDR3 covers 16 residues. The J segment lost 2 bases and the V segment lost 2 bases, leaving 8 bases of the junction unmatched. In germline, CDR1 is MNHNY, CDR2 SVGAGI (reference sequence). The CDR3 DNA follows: TGTGCCAGCAGTTACCCATACCGACAGGGAAACACTGAAGCTTTCTTT. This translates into CASSYPYRQGNTEAFF.